This TCR beta chain was found in a study of blood T cell repertoires in COVID-19. In the study overall: The cDNA or gDNA used as material had been derived from T cells, B-cell-depleted T cells, or PBMCs.

V shed 5 bases and J shed 4 bases, with 15 bases lying between them. CDR3 length: 15 residues. Per germline, CDR1 LGHNT and CDR2 FRNRAP. Produced via immunoSEQ multiplex PCR; TCRdb's table is partial and in-frame only. The sample lists about 64,000 clones; 75% to 85% were seen once. Source material: peripheral blood. The chain links TRBV12-5 to TRBJ2-4; D possibly corresponds to TRBD1 (6 bases). This clonotype was sampled from a human donor in a cohort sampled during active COVID-19. CDR3 sequence (DNA): TGTGCTAGTGGTCCGCCAGGGGCAGGAAAAAACATTCAGTACTTC. This sequence encodes CASGPPGAGKNIQYF.